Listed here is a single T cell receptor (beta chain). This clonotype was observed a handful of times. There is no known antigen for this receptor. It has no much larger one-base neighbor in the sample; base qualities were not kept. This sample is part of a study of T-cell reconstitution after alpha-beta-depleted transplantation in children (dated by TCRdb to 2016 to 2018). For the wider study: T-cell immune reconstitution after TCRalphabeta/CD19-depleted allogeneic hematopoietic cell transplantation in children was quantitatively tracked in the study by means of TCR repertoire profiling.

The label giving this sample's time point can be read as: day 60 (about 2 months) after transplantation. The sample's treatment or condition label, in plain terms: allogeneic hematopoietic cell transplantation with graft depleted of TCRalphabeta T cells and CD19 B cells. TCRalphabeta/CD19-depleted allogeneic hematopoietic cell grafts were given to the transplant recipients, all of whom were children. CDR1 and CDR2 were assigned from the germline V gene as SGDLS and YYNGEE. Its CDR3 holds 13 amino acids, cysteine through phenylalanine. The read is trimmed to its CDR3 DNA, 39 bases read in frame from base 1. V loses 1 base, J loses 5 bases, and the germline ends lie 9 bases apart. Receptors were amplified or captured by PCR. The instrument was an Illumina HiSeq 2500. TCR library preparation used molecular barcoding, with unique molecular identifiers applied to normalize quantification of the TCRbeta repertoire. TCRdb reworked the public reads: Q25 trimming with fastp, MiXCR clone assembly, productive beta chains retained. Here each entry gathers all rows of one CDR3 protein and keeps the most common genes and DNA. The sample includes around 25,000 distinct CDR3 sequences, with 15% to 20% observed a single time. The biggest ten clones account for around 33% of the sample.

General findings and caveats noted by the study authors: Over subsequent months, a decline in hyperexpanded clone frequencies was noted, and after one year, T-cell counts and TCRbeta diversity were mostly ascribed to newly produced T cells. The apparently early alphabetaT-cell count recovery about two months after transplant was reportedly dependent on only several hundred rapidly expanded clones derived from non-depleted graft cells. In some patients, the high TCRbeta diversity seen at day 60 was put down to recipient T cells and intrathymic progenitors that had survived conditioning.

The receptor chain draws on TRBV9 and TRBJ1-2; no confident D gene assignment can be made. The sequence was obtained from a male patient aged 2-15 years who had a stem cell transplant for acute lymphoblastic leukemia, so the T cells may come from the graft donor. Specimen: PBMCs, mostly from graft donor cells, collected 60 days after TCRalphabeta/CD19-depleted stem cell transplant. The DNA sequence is TGTGCCAGCAGCGTACTTTTGGGGTATGGCTACACCTTC. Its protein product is CASSVLLGYGYTF.